This TCR beta chain emerged from a study of blood T cell repertoires in COVID-19 (dated by TCRdb to about 2020). Background for the entire study: The collaborator samples originated in the United States, Italy and Spain and spanned the acute and convalescent phases of COVID-19. The prospective study material was composed of cDNA or gDNA derived from T cells, B-cell-depleted T cells, or PBMCs. The dataset comprised deeply sampled blood TCRbeta repertoires from subjects exposed to, actively infected with, or recovered from COVID-19. The repertoires were released in a freely available public database intended as a resource for research on the immune response to SARS-CoV-2. The samples were drawn from the first 160 participants of the ongoing ImmuneRACE study and from some 1,300 subjects provided by 6 global collaborators. The sample metadata nearly always contained a de-identified subject ID, COVID-19 status, age in years and sex. Where available, HLA class I and class II types were obtained from metadata supplied by the sample provider rather than from assay-based typing. Paper-wide results and their limitations: The quantity of clinical and demographic metadata differed by source and by participant and was supplied without curation.

Each collaborating institution followed its own protocols to collect whole blood in K2EDTA tubes. For TCRbeta analysis, collaborators shipped samples as frozen whole blood, isolated PBMCs, or DNA extracted from either of those sample types. As regards this clone: This receptor's antigen is unknown. Base qualities are not provided; no much larger clone lies one nucleotide away.

TCRbeta CDR3 regions were amplified from genomic DNA using the immunoSEQ Assay, a bias-controlled multiplex PCR. The authors' pipeline ran thus. The number of nucleated cells in each sample was estimated from the amplification of reference gene primers within the assay. To quantify the absolute abundance of each unique TCRbeta CDR3 rearrangement, sequence reads were collapsed and filtered. Productive Simpson clonality was computed per sample as the square root of Simpson's diversity index over productive rearrangements. As stored in TCRdb, this immuneACCESS dataset retains in-frame rearrangements with V and J assigned. A fraction of the clones does not appear; measured against another copy, unresolved V genes explain less than half of the discrepancy, and the remainder lacks a known reason. That table supplies the V and J calls and clone size; D and trimming were determined from the DNA. The sample table lists around 60,000 clones, around 90% of them with a count of one. The top ten constitute 3.5% of the sample.

The sequence derives from a man over 45 with active COVID-19. The sample was peripheral blood.

The nucleotide sequence is TGTGCCAGCAGCTTAGAACTTCTAGCGGGGGGAAGCTCCTACAATGAGCAGTTCTTC. It specifies CASSLELLAGGSSYNEQFF. The chain is made from TRBV11-2 and TRBJ2-1; 11 of the junction bases match TRBD2. CDR1 SGHAT and CDR2 FQNNGV are derived from the germline V gene. From its cysteine to its phenylalanine, the CDR3 spans 19 amino acids. Only the CDR3 part of the read is kept: 57 bases, read in frame from the first base. V ends up 0 bases short and J 0 bases short, with an unmatched junction base count of 7.